The sequence of this T cell receptor beta chain was determined in a study of response to subunit inactivated influenza vaccine listed by TCRdb under 2018. Some background on the complete study: To follow how T cells responded to a trivalent subunit inactivated influenza vaccine, the researchers relied on deep quantitative profiling of the T cell receptor repertoire.

About this clonotype: It has no known antigen specificity. No per-base quality is available; no much larger clone lies one base away.

The sample's time point label, in plain terms: 45 days after influenza vaccine administration. Study-wide findings and limitations: The authors proposed that each seasonal influenza vaccination may bring in only a limited number of new T cells.

V is shortened by 6 bases, J by 6 bases, and the region joining them spans 14 bases. From its cysteine to its phenylalanine, the CDR3 spans 14 amino acids. Only the CDR3 DNA is retained, 42 bases long and in frame from the first base. Libraries were constructed by RT-PCR. Sequencing took place on an Illumina HiSeq 2500. TCRdb reprocessing: public reads trimmed at Q25 with fastp, clones called with MiXCR, in-frame beta chains kept. Entries are consolidated by CDR3 protein sequence, retaining the most common genes and DNA. This sample is represented by 430,000 or so distinct CDR3 sequences; 10% to 11% of them were singletons. The ten most abundant clones make up 9.5% to 15% of the sample.

The material sequenced was PBMCs from blood, taken more than 35 days after vaccination. Rearrangement joined TRBV12-3 or TRBV12-4 to TRBJ2-2, with the D segment identity uncertain. This receptor was identified in a man in his forties or fifties who received an inactivated influenza vaccine. Donor details come from another sample of the same person, matched by shared clones. The CDR3 reads as follows: CASSRHGRPGELFF. At the DNA level, the sequence is TGTGCCAGCAGCCGCCACGGACGGCCCGGGGAGCTGTTTTTT.